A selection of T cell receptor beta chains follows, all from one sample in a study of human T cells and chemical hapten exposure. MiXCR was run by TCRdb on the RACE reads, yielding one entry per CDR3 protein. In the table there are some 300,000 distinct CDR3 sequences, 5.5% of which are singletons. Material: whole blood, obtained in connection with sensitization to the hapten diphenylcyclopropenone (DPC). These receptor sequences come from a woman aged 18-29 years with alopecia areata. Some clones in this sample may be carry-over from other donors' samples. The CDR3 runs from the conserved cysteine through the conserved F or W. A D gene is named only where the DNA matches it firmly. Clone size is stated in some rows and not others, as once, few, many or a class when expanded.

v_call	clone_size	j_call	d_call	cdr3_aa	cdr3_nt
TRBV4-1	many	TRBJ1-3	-	CASSQAKKPGPERNTIYF	TGCGCCAGCAGCCAAGCTAAAAAACCGGGACCGGAGCGAAACACCATATATTTT
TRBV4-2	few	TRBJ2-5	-	CASSQDAGGARPQETQYF	TGTGCCAGCAGCCAAGACGCGGGCGGGGCAAGACCACAAGAGACCCAGTACTTC
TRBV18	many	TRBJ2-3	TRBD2	CASSPRTSSTDTQYF	TGTGCCAGCTCACCAAGGACTAGCAGCACAGATACGCAGTATTTT
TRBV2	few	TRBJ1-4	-	CASTGDSDVANEKLFF	TGTGCCAGCACCGGGGACTCCGATGTAGCTAATGAAAAACTGTTTTTT
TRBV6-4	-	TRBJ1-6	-	CASSTPPGRPNSPLHF	TGTGCCAGCAGTACCCCCCCGGGACGGCCAAATTCACCCCTCCACTTT
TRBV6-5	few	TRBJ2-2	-	CASSYSESTGELFF	TGTGCCAGCAGTTACTCTGAAAGCACCGGGGAGCTGTTTTTT
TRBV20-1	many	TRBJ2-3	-	CSARGGATDTQYF	TGCAGTGCTAGAGGCGGAGCCACAGATACGCAGTATTTT
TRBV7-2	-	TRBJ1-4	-	CASSRGQGREKLFF	TGTGCCAGCAGCCGGGGACAAGGACGAGAAAAACTGTTTTTT
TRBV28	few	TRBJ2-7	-	CASNVDPYEQYF	TGTGCCAGCAACGTTGACCCCTACGAGCAGTACTTC
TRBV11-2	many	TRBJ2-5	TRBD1	CASSPGQGEETQYF	TGTGCCAGCAGCCCGGGACAGGGGGAAGAGACCCAGTACTTC
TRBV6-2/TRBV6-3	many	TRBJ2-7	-	CASTGRRSYYEQYF	TGTGCCAGCACCGGGCGCCGGTCATACTACGAGCAGTACTTC
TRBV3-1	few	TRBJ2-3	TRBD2	CASSQVGLAGGRITDTQYF	TGTGCCAGCAGCCAAGTCGGACTAGCGGGGGGGCGGATTACAGATACGCAGTATTTT
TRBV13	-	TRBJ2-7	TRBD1	CASSSQYSGTDDYEQYF	TGTGCCAGCAGCTCGCAGTATTCCGGGACAGACGACTACGAGCAGTACTTC
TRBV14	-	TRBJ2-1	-	CASSQDRAGAAYNEQFF	TGTGCCAGCAGCCAAGATCGGGCGGGGGCGGCCTACAATGAGCAGTTCTTC
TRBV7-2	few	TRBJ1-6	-	CASSQGRRNSPLHF	TGTGCCAGCAGCCAAGGGCGACGGAATTCACCCCTCCACTTT
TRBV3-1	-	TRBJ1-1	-	CASSQFGDLNTEAFF	TGTGCCAGCAGCCAATTTGGCGATTTGAACACTGAAGCTTTCTTT
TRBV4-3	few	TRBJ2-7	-	CASSQVVPAIDGQYF	TGCGCCAGCAGCCAAGTGGTTCCAGCTATCGACGGGCAGTACTTC
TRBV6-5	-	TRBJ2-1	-	CASTGPRTAQAYNEQFF	TGTGCCAGCACCGGACCGCGGACAGCCCAGGCCTACAATGAGCAGTTCTTC
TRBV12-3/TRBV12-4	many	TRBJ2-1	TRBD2	CASSRTSGVYNEQFF	TGTGCCAGCAGTCGGACTAGCGGGGTTTACAATGAGCAGTTCTTC
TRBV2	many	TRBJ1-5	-	CASRGVGQPQHF	TGTGCCAGCAGGGGGGTTGGTCAGCCCCAGCATTTT
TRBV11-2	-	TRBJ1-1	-	CASRSHSSNTEAFF	TGTGCCAGCAGGAGCCATAGTTCGAACACTGAAGCTTTCTTT
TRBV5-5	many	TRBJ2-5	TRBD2	CASRAPSGGQETQYF	TGTGCCAGCAGAGCCCCTAGCGGGGGTCAAGAGACCCAGTACTTC
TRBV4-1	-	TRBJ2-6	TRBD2	CASSQSSTSGFSGANVLTF	TGCGCCAGCAGCCAAAGTTCGACTAGCGGTTTCTCTGGGGCCAACGTCCTGACTTTC
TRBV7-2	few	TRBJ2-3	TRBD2	CASSYGLAVDTQYF	TGTGCCAGCAGTTACGGACTAGCGGTTGATACGCAGTATTTT
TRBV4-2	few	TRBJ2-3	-	CASSQIDPEGLDTQYF	TGTGCCAGCAGCCAAATAGACCCAGAGGGGTTGGATACGCAGTATTTT
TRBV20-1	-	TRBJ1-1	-	CSAPRRVNTEAFF	TGCAGTGCCCCCCGCAGGGTGAACACTGAAGCTTTCTTT
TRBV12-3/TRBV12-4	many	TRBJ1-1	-	CASSFRPADTEAFF	TGTGCCAGCAGTTTTCGTCCGGCGGACACTGAAGCTTTCTTT
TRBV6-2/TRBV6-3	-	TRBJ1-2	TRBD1	CASNSDRANYGYTF	TGTGCCAGCAACTCCGACAGGGCTAACTATGGCTACACCTTC
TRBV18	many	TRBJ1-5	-	CASSPPPNQPQHF	TGTGCCAGCTCACCCCCCCCAAATCAGCCCCAGCATTTT
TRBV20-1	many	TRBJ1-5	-	CSAWVGTGLNQPQHF	TGCAGTGCTTGGGTTGGCACAGGCCTCAATCAGCCCCAGCATTTT
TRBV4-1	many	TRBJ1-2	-	CASSQGFIGSGGYTF	TGCGCCAGCAGCCAAGGGTTTATTGGCTCCGGTGGCTACACCTTC
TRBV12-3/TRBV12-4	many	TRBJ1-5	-	CASSPSGVGQPQHF	TGTGCCAGCAGCCCTTCAGGGGTAGGTCAGCCCCAGCATTTT
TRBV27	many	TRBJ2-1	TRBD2	CASTQRGPNNEQFF	TGTGCCAGCACCCAGCGGGGGCCTAACAATGAGCAGTTCTTC
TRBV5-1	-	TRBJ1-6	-	CASSLWSRTDSPLHF	TGCGCCAGCAGCTTGTGGTCCAGGACGGATTCACCCCTCCACTTT
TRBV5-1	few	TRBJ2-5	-	CASSPGVVVGQETQYF	TGCGCCAGCAGCCCCGGGGTAGTAGTGGGGCAAGAGACCCAGTACTTC
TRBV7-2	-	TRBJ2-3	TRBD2	CASSPRGLAGGHTDTQYF	TGTGCCAGCAGCCCTAGGGGACTAGCGGGGGGGCACACAGATACGCAGTATTTT